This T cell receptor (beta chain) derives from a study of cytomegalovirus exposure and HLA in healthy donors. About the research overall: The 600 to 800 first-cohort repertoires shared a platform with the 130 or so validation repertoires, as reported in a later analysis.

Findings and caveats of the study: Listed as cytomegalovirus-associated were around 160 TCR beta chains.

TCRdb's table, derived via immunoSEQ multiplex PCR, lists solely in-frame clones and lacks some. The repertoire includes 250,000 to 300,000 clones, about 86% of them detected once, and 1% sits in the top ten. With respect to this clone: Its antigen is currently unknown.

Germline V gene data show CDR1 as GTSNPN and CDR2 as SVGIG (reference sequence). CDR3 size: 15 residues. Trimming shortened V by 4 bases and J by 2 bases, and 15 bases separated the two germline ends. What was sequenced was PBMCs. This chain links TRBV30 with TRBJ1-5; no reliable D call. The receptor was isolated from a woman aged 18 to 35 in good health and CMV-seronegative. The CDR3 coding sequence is TGTGCCTGGACGGACTCCCCCGGGGGCAATCAGCCCCAGCATTTT. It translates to CAWTDSPGGNQPQHF. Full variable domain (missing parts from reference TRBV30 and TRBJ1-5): SQTIHQWPATLVQPVGSPLSLECTVEGTSNPNLYWYRQAAGRGLQLLFYSVGIGQISSEVPQNLSASRPQDRQFILSSKKLLLSDSGFYLCAWTDSPGGNQPQHFGDGTRLSIL.